A single TCR beta chain is shown here with its context. The sample is drawn from a study of blood T cell repertoires in COVID-19. Overall study context: Specimens from acute and convalescent COVID-19 originated in the United States, Italy and Spain. PBMCs, B-cell-depleted T cells, or T cells provided the cDNA or gDNA that made up the material.

Original analysis: Estimation of nucleated cell counts was performed using reference gene primer amplification. Some clones are missing from TCRdb's copy, which holds only in-frame ones; the method was immunoSEQ multiplex PCR. V and J calls and clone size follow that table, whereas D and trimming were derived from the DNA. The sample carries about 54,000 clones, 70% to 90% recorded once. V was clipped by 0 bases and J by 0 bases, with 11 bases between them. The CDR3 has 16 amino acids. Germline V CDR1 and CDR2: LNHNV, YYDKDF (reference sequence). Sequenced input: peripheral blood. The genes are TRBV15 and TRBJ1-2; no clear D. The sequence was collected from a human donor in a cohort sampled during active COVID-19. CDR3 sequence: CATSRDLGTANYGYTF. As DNA, the CDR3 is TGTGCCACCAGCAGAGATTTGGGCACAGCTAACTATGGCTACACCTTC.